The entry below gives a single TCR beta chain sequence along with its context. The sample originates from a study of blood T cell repertoires in COVID-19. Study in general: Researchers got acute and convalescent COVID-19 samples from the United States, Italy and Spain.

In the authors' workflow: Scientists estimated how many nucleated cells there were by amplifying reference gene primers. Assay: immunoSEQ multiplex PCR; the TCRdb copy retains only in-frame clones and omits some. V and J calls and clone size come straight from that table; D and trimming were deduced from the DNA. The data show about 95,000 clones, with 85% to 95% seen just once and less than 5% held by the top ten. The trim removed 3 bases at V and 3 bases at J, leaving 9 bases unmatched. The CDR3 sequence is 18 residues long. CDR1 is KGHSH, CDR2 LQKENI, per germline. This sequence was found in a woman aged 45-65 years in a cohort sampled during active COVID-19. The sample was peripheral blood. The chain joins TRBV18 to TRBJ2-6; 9 bases line up with TRBD1. The CDR3 region has the DNA TGTGCCAGCTCACCCCCTGGGACAGGGATCGGTGGGGCCAACGTCCTGACTTTC. It translates to CASSPPGTGIGGANVLTF.